Each of the 31 T cell receptor beta chains below was sequenced from the same sample in a study of cytomegalovirus exposure and HLA in healthy donors. Assay: immunoSEQ multiplex PCR; the TCRdb copy retains only in-frame clones and omits some. The table has tens of thousands of clones, roughly 93% seen once. Sequencing was carried out using PBMCs. The receptor set was obtained from a man aged 30 to 39 in good health and CMV-seronegative.

The rearrangement links TRBV6-1 to TRBJ2-1; 14 bases map to TRBD2. Trimming cost V 5 bases and J 9 bases; bases outside gene matches: 6. Germline V gene lookup returns CDR1 MNHNS and CDR2 SASEGT. The CDR3 loop spans 15 amino acids. The CDR3 reads CASSKGLAGVVEQFF. The DNA for the CDR3 is TGTGCCAGCAGTAAGGGACTAGCGGGAGTGGTTGAGCAGTTCTTC.

The J gene is TRBJ1-4, the V gene TRBV7-2; possibly TRBD1 for D (5 bases). The CDR3 is made up of 14 amino acids. The V and J ends lost 0 bases and 6 bases respectively, with 8 bases between them. In germline, CDR1 is SGHTA, CDR2 FQGNSA. The DNA of the CDR3 is TGTGCCAGCAGCTTAGCCAGGGAGGATGAAAAACTGTTTTTT. Amino acids: CASSLAREDEKLFF.

The CDR3 region is CASRAGTFTDTQYF. DNA for the CDR3: TGCGCCAGCAGGGCCGGGACTTTCACTGATACGCAGTATTTT. V usage is TRBV5-1 and J usage is TRBJ2-3, with D maybe TRBD2 (6 bases). This CDR3 region has 14 residues. Trimming pared 5 bases from V and 6 bases from J, leaving 16 bases between. CDR1 and CDR2 from the germline V gene are SGHRS and YFSETQ.

The chain combines TRBV11-3 with TRBJ2-2; 7 bases are a match to TRBD2. The V gene's germline CDR1 is SGHNT and CDR2 YENEEA. This CDR3 has 14 amino acids. J gave up 6 bases and V 5 bases, and 6 bases lay outside the gene matches. CDR3 in DNA: TGTGCCAGCAGCACCCTAGCGGCAGCCGGGGAGCTGTTTTTT. Translation: CASSTLAAAGELFF.

The genes are TRBV29-1 and TRBJ2-7; 8 nucleotides match TRBD2. Germline CDR1 reads SQVTM; CDR2 reads ANQGSEA. J gave up 2 bases and V 4 bases, and 4 bases lay outside the gene matches. The CDR3 consists of 13 residues. DNA of the CDR3: TGCAGCGTTGTTGTAGCGGGGACCTACGAGCAGTACTTC. Translating gives CSVVVAGTYEQYF.

This clone occurred once. CDR3 protein: CASSASGIKVNEQFF. The CDR3 DNA is TGCGCCAGCAGCGCTAGCGGAATAAAAGTCAATGAGCAGTTCTTC. The chain joins TRBV5-1 to TRBJ2-1; 7 bases agree with TRBD2. The CDR3 totals 15 residues. J gave up 6 bases and V 4 bases, and 10 bases lay outside the gene matches. Per the germline V gene, CDR1 is SGHRS and CDR2 is YFSETQ.

The chain is built from TRBV18 and TRBJ2-3; TRBD2 agrees at 7 bases. The CDR3 covers 16 residues. V gave up 4 bases and J gave up 6 bases; unmatched junction bases: 13. The V gene's germline CDR1 is KGHSH and CDR2 LQKENI. DNA of the CDR3: TGTGCCAGCTCACTAAAGACTAGCCCCGTATTGGATACGCAGTATTTT. Translation: CASSLKTSPVLDTQYF.

V gene TRBV11-2 combines with J gene TRBJ2-1; 13 bases match TRBD2. Germline loops: CDR1 SGHAT, CDR2 FQNNGV. This CDR3 spans 14 amino acids. The V gene end was trimmed by 6 bases and the J gene end by 9 bases; junction bases not matched to a gene: 5. CDR3 DNA sequence: TGTGCCAGCAGAACAGGGACTAGCGGGACTGAGCAGTTCTTC. Translation: CASRTGTSGTEQFF.

The chain couples TRBV7-2 to TRBJ2-5; weak D call: TRBD1 (6 bases). The CDR3 spans 14 residues. CDR1 is SGHTA and CDR2 is FQGNSA in the germline V gene. The V end was cut by 2 bases, the J end by 3 bases, with 10 bases between. This chain's CDR3 is CASSLRSGEETQYF. DNA for the CDR3: TGTGCCAGCAGCTTAAGGTCAGGGGAAGAGACCCAGTACTTC. Complete variable domain (other parts from reference TRBV7-2 and TRBJ2-5): GAGVSQSPSNKVTEKGKDVELRCDPISGHTALYWYRQSLGQGLEFLIYFQGNSAPDKSGLPSDRFSAERTGGSVSTLTIQRTQQEDSAVYLCASSLRSGEETQYFGPGTRLLVL.

The chain recombines TRBV7-8 with TRBJ2-1; D gene unclear. The length of the CDR3 is 15 residues. CDR1 is SGHVS, CDR2 FQNEAQ, per germline. V lost 0 bases to trimming and J lost 4 bases, with 10 bases between them. The DNA for the CDR3 is TGTGCCAGCAGCTTAGCGCTCTGGCAGTACAATGAGCAGTTCTTC. This gives the protein CASSLALWQYNEQFF.

The V gene is TRBV10-3, the J gene TRBJ1-3, with D unresolved. Trimming stripped 4 bases from V and 2 bases from J, with 6 bases between. CDR1 and CDR2 (germline): ENHRY, SYGVKD. This CDR3 has 13 amino acids. The CDR3 coding sequence is TGTGCCATCAGTGGGAGGGCTGGAAACACCATATATTTT. This translates into CAISGRAGNTIYF.

J is TRBJ2-7 and V is TRBV11-2, with 11 nucleotides matching TRBD2. V lost 6 bases, J lost 4 bases, and 5 bases stayed unmatched. The CDR3 is 14 residues long. The germline CDR1 and CDR2 sequences are SGHAT and FQNNGV. CDR3 residues: CASSLTSGMYEQYF. CDR3 sequence (DNA): TGTGCCAGCAGTTTGACTAGCGGGATGTACGAGCAGTACTTC.

Only one count was recorded for this clone. The chain recombines TRBV6-5 with TRBJ2-7; the D gene is possibly TRBD2 (5 bases). The CDR3 has 15 residues. Trimming removed 6 bases at V and 3 bases at J, with 18 bases between. CDR1 is MNHEY and CDR2 is SVGAGI in the germline V gene. The CDR3 protein is CASRYTEAGGYEQYF. DNA of the CDR3: TGTGCCAGCAGATATACCGAGGCGGGTGGCTACGAGCAGTACTTC.

This clone was seen only a few times. The chain carries TRBV5-4 and TRBJ2-7; TRBD1 agrees at 8 bases. Germline-derived CDR1 and CDR2 are SGHNT and YYREEE (reference sequence). The CDR3 runs to 15 residues. Trimming took 4 bases from V and 7 from J; bases not matched to a gene: 13. As DNA, the CDR3 is TGTGCCAGCAGCGAGGGGACAGGCCATCCTTATGAGCAGTACTTC. As protein: CASSEGTGHPYEQYF.

The V and J genes are TRBV4-1 and TRBJ2-3; no reliable D call. This CDR3 contains 14 residues. Per germline, CDR1 MGHRA and CDR2 YSYEKL. V was cut by 2 bases and J by 1 base, with 7 bases left in between. The CDR3 region has the DNA TGCGCCAGCAGCCAACCACAACGCACAGATACGCAGTATTTT. It translates to CASSQPQRTDTQYF.

V is TRBV19 and J is TRBJ1-2, with D perhaps TRBD1 (5 bases). Germline CDR1 reads LNHDA; CDR2 reads SQIVND (reference sequence). The CDR3 is 14 residues long. Trimming shortened V by 5 bases and J by 4 bases, and 14 bases separated the two germline ends. The CDR3 region has the DNA TGTGCCAGTAGTCCCGGCAGGGTAGGCTATGGCTACACCTTC. This codes for CASSPGRVGYGYTF.

The V gene is TRBV29-1, the J gene TRBJ2-5; D unresolved. V gave up 4 bases and J gave up 5 bases, with 8 bases separating them. Germline V CDR1 and CDR2: SQVTM, ANQGSEA. There are 11 residues in the CDR3. The CDR3 protein is CSVAIAETQYF. The CDR3 DNA sequence: TGCAGCGTTGCTATCGCGGAGACCCAGTACTTC.

The chain recombines TRBV6-5 with TRBJ1-1; 8 positions match TRBD1. The junction had 7 bases not matched to a gene; V was cut back by 4 bases and J by 6 bases. CDR1 and CDR2 from the germline V gene are MNHEY and SVGAGI. The CDR3 contains 14 residues. CDR3 sequence reads: CASSSTGVSAEAFF. CDR3 in DNA: TGTGCCAGCAGTTCGACAGGGGTCTCGGCTGAAGCTTTCTTT.

The rearrangement joins TRBV6-5 to TRBJ2-3; 8 nucleotides align to TRBD1. Germline lookup yields CDR1 MNHEY and CDR2 SVGAGI. Trimming took 2 bases from V and 4 from J; bases not matched to a gene: 5. The CDR3 has 15 residues. The DNA for the CDR3 is TGTGCCAGCAGTTACAACAGGGGGGTCCCAGATACGCAGTATTTT. Its protein is CASSYNRGVPDTQYF.

J is TRBJ1-6 and V is TRBV28; D possibly corresponds to TRBD1 (5 bases). Trimming left V 6 bases short and J 0 bases short, with 12 bases between. Germline-derived CDR1 and CDR2 are MDHEN and SYDVKM. The CDR3 consists of 16 residues. The CDR3 loop is CASRRDASSYNSPLHF. The CDR3 DNA reads as TGTGCCAGCAGGCGGGACGCTAGCTCCTATAATTCACCCCTCCACTTT.

The rearrangement uses TRBV18 and TRBJ1-4, with TRBD1 identical over 7 bases. V shed 1 base, J shed 7 bases, and the junction held 3 bases outside the gene matches. This CDR3 is 14 amino acids long. CDR1 and CDR2 from the germline V gene are KGHSH and LQKENI. The CDR3 DNA reads TGTGCCAGCTCACCACAGGGGGCGCCTGAAAAACTGTTTTTT. It encodes CASSPQGAPEKLFF. The variable domain in full, completed from reference TRBV18 and TRBJ1-4, reads NAGVMQNPRHLVRRRGQEARLRCSPMKGHSHVYWYRQLPEEGLKFMVYLQKENIIDESGMPKERFSAEFPKEGPSILRIQQVVRGDSAAYFCASSPQGAPEKLFFGSGTQLSVL.

The chain couples TRBV30 to TRBJ2-7; TRBD1 matches at 10 bases. Germline lookup yields CDR1 GTSNPN and CDR2 SVGIG (reference sequence). V gave up 5 bases and J gave up 6 bases; unmatched junction bases: 13. CDR3 length equals 15 residues. The CDR3 region is CAWAGRGQGYLEQYF. In DNA form, the CDR3 reads TGTGCCTGGGCCGGTAGGGGACAGGGGTATCTCGAGCAGTACTTC.

The chain combines TRBV7-6 with TRBJ2-7; 7 positions agree with TRBD2. V shed 5 bases and J 6 bases; nucleotides not matched to a gene: 4. CDR1 is SGHVS, CDR2 FNYEAQ, per germline. This CDR3 is 12 amino acids long. The CDR3: CASSPSGGEQYF. The CDR3 DNA reads TGTGCCAGCAGCCCCTCGGGGGGCGAGCAGTACTTC. Together with reference TRBV7-6 and TRBJ2-7, the CDR3 gives the full variable domain: GAGVSQSPRYKVTKRGQDVALRCDPISGHVSLYWYRQALGQGPEFLTYFNYEAQQDKSGLPNDRFSAERPEGSISTLTIQRTEQRDSAMYRCASSPSGGEQYFGPGTRLTVT.

The rearrangement joins TRBV21-1 to TRBJ2-3; TRBD2 reflects the table's D call only, with no check against the DNA. TRBV21-1 is an annotated pseudogene. CDR3 length: 19 residues. CDR3 amino acids: CASSSGGRQRRKDTDTQYF. CDR3 in DNA: TGTGCCAGCAGCTCCGGGGGGCGCCAACGGCGAAAAGACACAGATACGCAGTATTTT.

This chain connects TRBV18 to TRBJ2-7, with D possibly matching TRBD2 (5 bases). The CDR3 has 14 amino acids. Trimming removed 2 bases from V and 5 bases from J, with 13 bases in between. Germline V lookup: CDR1 KGHSH, CDR2 LQKENI. For the CDR3, the DNA is TGTGCCAGCTCACCAGGAACTAGAGTTAACGAGCAGTACTTC. Protein: CASSPGTRVNEQYF.

This clone has just a few counts. In DNA form, the CDR3 reads TGTGCCAGCAGCGTACCGGGACTAGCGGGGGGCTACAATGAGCAGTTCTTC. It encodes CASSVPGLAGGYNEQFF. The chain uses TRBV9 and TRBJ2-1; 15 bases map to TRBD2. After removal of 1 base from V and 3 bases from J, the junction contained 2 bases not matched to a gene. In germline, CDR1 is SGDLS, CDR2 YYNGEE. The CDR3 is 17 residues long.

The chain recombines TRBV7-2 with TRBJ1-2; 7 bases agree with TRBD1. V shed 1 base and J 4 bases; nucleotides not matched to a gene: 6. This CDR3 is built from 15 residues. Looked up from germline, CDR1 is SGHTA and CDR2 is FQGNSA. CDR3 nucleotides: TGTGCCAGCAGCTTAGGTAGAGGGGGCATCTATGGCTACACCTTC. This codes for CASSLGRGGIYGYTF.

This chain connects TRBV10-3 to TRBJ1-1; 7 bases are a match to TRBD1. This CDR3 has 15 residues. V was pared by 4 bases and J by 3 bases, with 8 bases of the junction left unmatched. Germline lookup yields CDR1 ENHRY and CDR2 SYGVKD. Written as DNA, the CDR3 is TGTGCCATCAGTGGTAGGGGGCGCGGGGACACTGAAGCTTTCTTT. Translation: CAISGRGRGDTEAFF.

V usage is TRBV19 and J usage is TRBJ1-1; possibly TRBD1 for D (6 bases). The CDR3 extends over 13 amino acids. Between the trimmed V and J ends, which lost 7 bases and 7 bases, there was a span of 16 bases. Germline CDR1 is LNHDA and CDR2 is SQIVND (reference sequence). The CDR3 loop is CASNFGQRFEAFF. For the CDR3, the DNA is TGTGCCAGTAATTTTGGACAGCGATTTGAAGCTTTCTTT.

The gene calls are TRBV19 and TRBJ1-2; D perhaps matches TRBD1 (5 bases). The ends were cut back, 3 bases at V and 4 bases at J, with 21 bases in the middle. This CDR3 is 17 amino acids long. CDR1 is LNHDA and CDR2 is SQIVND in the germline V gene (reference sequence). CDR3 loop: CASSITGTRPASYGYTF. CDR3 nucleotides: TGTGCCAGTAGTATCACCGGGACTCGACCTGCAAGCTATGGCTACACCTTC.

The chain recombines TRBV27 with TRBJ1-5; possibly TRBD1 for D (6 bases). This CDR3 region has 15 residues. V lost 6 bases, J lost 2 bases, and 14 bases lay in between. Germline lookup yields CDR1 MNHEY and CDR2 SMNVEV (reference sequence). The CDR3 spells CASRLVAGGNQPQHF. The CDR3 DNA is TGTGCCAGCAGGCTCGTGGCAGGGGGCAATCAGCCCCAGCATTTT.